This TCR beta chain was sequenced during a study of cytomegalovirus exposure and HLA in healthy donors. This PCR relied on a set of 60 Vbeta primers and 13 Jbeta primers. Assay: immunoSEQ multiplex PCR; the TCRdb copy retains only in-frame clones and omits some. The sample yields around 130,000 clones, roughly 80% seen once. As for this clone: Antigen: not known.

V was trimmed by 8 bases and J by 1 base, leaving 20 bases between them. There are 16 residues in the CDR3. CDR1 SNHLY and CDR2 FYNNEI come from the germline V gene. Study findings and constraints: A later analysis, which compared TCR beta chains of equal frequency, found the HLA-associated ones more clonally expanded. The study recorded 150 to 200 TCR beta chains that were cytomegalovirus-associated.

This chain links TRBV2 with TRBJ1-2, with D perhaps matching TRBD1 (6 bases). This sequence was found in a boy between 10 and 17 years old in good health and CMV-seronegative. Sequencing was performed on PBMCs. CDR3 DNA sequence: TGTGCCAGCGGCATCGCCCCGGGACAAAGTAACTATGGCTACACCTTC. Translating gives CASGIAPGQSNYGYTF.